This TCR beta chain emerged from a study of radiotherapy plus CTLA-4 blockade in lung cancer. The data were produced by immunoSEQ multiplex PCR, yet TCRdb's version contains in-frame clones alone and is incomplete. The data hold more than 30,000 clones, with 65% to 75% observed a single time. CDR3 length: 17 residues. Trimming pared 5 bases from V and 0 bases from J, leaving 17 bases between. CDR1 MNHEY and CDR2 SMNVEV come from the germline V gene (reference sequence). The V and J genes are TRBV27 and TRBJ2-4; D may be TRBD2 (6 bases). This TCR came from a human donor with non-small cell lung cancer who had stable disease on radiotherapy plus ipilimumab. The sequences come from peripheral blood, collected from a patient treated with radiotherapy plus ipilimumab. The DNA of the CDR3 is TGTGCCAGCAGTCCTTCACGGACGGGGGTAGCCAAAAACATTCAGTACTTC. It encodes CASSPSRTGVAKNIQYF.